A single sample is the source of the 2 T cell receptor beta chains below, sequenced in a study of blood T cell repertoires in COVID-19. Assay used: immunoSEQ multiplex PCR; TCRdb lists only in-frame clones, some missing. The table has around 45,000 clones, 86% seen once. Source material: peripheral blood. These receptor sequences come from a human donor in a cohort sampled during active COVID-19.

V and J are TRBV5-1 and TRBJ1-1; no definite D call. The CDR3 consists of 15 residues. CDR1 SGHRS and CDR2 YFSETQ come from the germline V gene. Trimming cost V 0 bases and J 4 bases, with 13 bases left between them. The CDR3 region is CASSLVRNEVTEAFF. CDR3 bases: TGCGCCAGCAGCTTGGTGCGGAATGAGGTCACTGAAGCTTTCTTT.

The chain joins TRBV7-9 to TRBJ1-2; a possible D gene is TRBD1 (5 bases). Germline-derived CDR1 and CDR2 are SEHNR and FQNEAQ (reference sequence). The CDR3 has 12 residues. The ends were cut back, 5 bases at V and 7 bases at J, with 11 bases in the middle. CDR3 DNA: TGTGCCAGCAGCCCTATGGGGCCTGGCTACACCTTC. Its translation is CASSPMGPGYTF.